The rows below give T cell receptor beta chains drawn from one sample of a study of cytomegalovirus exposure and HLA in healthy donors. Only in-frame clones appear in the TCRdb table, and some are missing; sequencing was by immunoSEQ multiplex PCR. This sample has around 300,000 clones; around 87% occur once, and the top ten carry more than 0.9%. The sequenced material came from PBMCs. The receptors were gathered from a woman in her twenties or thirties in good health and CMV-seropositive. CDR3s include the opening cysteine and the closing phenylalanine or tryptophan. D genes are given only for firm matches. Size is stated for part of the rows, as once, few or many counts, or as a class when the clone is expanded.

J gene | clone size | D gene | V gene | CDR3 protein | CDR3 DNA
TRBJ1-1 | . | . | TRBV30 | CAWSVLTGNTEAFF | TGTGCCTGGAGTGTACTTACAGGGAACACTGAAGCTTTCTTT
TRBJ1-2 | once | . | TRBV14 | CASSQDLRPTGVMGYTF | TGTGCCAGCAGCCAAGATTTACGTCCTACTGGTGTGATGGGCTACACCTTC
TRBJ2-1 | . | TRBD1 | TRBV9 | CASSVEGTGENEQFF | TGTGCCAGCAGCGTAGAGGGGACAGGGGAGAATGAGCAGTTCTTC
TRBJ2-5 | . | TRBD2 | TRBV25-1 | CASTWTSGYGETQYF | TGTGCCAGCACCTGGACTAGCGGATACGGGGAGACCCAGTACTTC
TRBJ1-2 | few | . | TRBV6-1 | CASSENPQGYGYTF | TGTGCCAGCAGTGAAAACCCGCAAGGCTATGGCTACACCTTC
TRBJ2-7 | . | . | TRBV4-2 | CASSHDLRGGYEQYF | TGTGCCAGCAGCCATGACCTCAGAGGGGGCTACGAGCAGTACTTC
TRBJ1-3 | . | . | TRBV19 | CASSIRGNTIYF | TGTGCCAGTAGTATTAGAGGAAACACCATATATTTT
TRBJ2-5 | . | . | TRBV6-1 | CAISQGPRETQYF | TGTGCCATCTCCCAGGGCCCTCGGGAGACCCAGTACTTC
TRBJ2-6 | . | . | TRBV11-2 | CASSFGATGSGANVLTF | TGTGCCAGCAGCTTTGGGGCGACAGGATCTGGGGCCAACGTCCTGACTTTC
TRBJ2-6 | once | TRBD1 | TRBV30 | CASFHRRGPGANVLTF | TGTGCCTCCTTTCATCGTAGGGGGCCTGGGGCCAACGTCCTGACTTTC
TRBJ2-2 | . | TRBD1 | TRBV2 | CASSFTGTGGAGELFF | TGTGCCAGCAGTTTCACCGGGACAGGGGGTGCCGGGGAGCTGTTTTTT
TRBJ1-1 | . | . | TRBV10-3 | CAISDKGWRMNTEAFF | TGTGCCATCAGTGATAAGGGCTGGAGGATGAACACTGAAGCTTTCTTT
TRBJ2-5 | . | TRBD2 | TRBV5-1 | CASSWGLAGETQYF | TGCGCCAGCAGCTGGGGACTAGCCGGAGAGACCCAGTACTTC
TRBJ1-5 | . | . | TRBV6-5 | CASGYRESNQPQHF | TGTGCCAGCGGCTATCGAGAAAGCAATCAGCCCCAGCATTTT
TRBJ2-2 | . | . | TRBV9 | CASSVGVGPSTNTGELFF | TGTGCCAGCAGCGTAGGGGTCGGACCATCTACGAACACCGGGGAGCTGTTTTTT
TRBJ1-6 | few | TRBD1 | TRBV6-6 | CASSGTGQNSPLHF | TGTGCCAGCAGTGGGACAGGGCAGAATTCACCCCTCCACTTT
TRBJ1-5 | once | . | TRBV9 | CASSTEQGNQPQHF | TGTGCCAGCAGCACAGAACAGGGCAATCAGCCCCAGCATTTT
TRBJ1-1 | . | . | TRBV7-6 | CASSDQRGGSMNTEAFF | TGTGCCAGCAGCGACCAGAGGGGCGGCTCCATGAACACTGAAGCTTTCTTT
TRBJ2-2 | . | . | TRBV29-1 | CSVAQRPNTGELFF | TGCAGCGTCGCTCAGCGCCCGAACACCGGGGAGCTGTTTTTT
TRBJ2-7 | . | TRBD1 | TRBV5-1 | CASSLGTGGGLYEQYF | TGCGCCAGCAGCTTAGGGACAGGGGGAGGGCTTTACGAGCAGTACTTC
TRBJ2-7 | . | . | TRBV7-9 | CASSQSHEQYF | TGTGCCAGCAGCCAGTCCCACGAGCAGTACTTC
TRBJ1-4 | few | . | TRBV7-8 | CASSFSGEKLFF | TGTGCCAGCAGCTTCTCAGGTGAAAAACTGTTTTTT
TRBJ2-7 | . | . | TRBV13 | CASSPPSGAVSYEQYF | TGTGCCAGCAGCCCCCCCTCAGGGGCAGTGTCCTACGAGCAGTACTTC
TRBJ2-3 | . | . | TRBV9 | CASSGGWGTDTQYF | TGTGCCAGCAGCGGCGGTTGGGGCACAGATACGCAGTATTTT
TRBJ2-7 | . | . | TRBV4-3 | CASSHQRQGLEQYF | TGCGCCAGCAGCCATCAGAGACAGGGACTCGAGCAGTACTTC
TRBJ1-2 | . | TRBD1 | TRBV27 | CASRKGRGNFHGYTF | TGTGCCAGCCGTAAAGGCAGGGGGAATTTCCATGGCTACACCTTC
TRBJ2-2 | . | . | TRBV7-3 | CASSYQPTGNTGELFF | TGTGCCAGCAGCTATCAGCCGACAGGGAACACCGGGGAGCTGTTTTTT
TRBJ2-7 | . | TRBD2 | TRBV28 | CASSTGTSGGRLEQYF | TGTGCCAGCAGCACCGGGACTAGCGGGGGGCGCCTCGAGCAGTACTTC
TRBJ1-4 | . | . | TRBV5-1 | CASSSQGANEKLFF | TGCGCCAGCAGCTCACAGGGTGCTAATGAAAAACTGTTTTTT
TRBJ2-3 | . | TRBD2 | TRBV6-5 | CASTEAGGTDTQYF | TGTGCCAGCACCGAGGCGGGAGGCACAGATACGCAGTATTTT
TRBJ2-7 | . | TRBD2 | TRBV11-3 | CASSQAGAREQYF | TGTGCCAGCAGCCAAGCGGGGGCGAGGGAGCAGTACTTC
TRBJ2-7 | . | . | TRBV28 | CASRTDYEQYF | TGTGCCAGCAGGACAGACTACGAGCAGTACTTC
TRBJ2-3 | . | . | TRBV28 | CASRTGGRTDTQYF | TGTGCCAGCAGAACGGGGGGCCGCACAGATACGCAGTATTTT
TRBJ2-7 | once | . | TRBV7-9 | CASSSRLDRFLYEQYF | TGTGCCAGCAGCTCCCGCCTCGATCGGTTCCTCTACGAGCAGTACTTC
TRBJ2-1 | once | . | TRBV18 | CASSPGQGRNEQFF | TGTGCCAGCTCACCGGGGCAGGGGAGAAATGAGCAGTTCTTC
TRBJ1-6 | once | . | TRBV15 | CATSADGGGVSSPLHF | TGTGCCACCAGCGCCGACGGCGGGGGGGTTTCTTCACCCCTCCACTTT
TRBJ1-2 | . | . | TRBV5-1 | CASSLVREDGYTF | TGCGCCAGCAGCTTGGTAAGGGAGGATGGCTACACCTTC
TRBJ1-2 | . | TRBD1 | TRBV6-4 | CASSRDRDLGYTF | TGTGCCAGCAGTCGGGACAGGGACTTGGGCTACACCTTC
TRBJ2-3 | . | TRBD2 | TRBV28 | CASRVPGLADTQYF | TGTGCCAGCAGAGTCCCGGGACTAGCAGATACGCAGTATTTT
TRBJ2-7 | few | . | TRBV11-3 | CASSFQGSYEQYF | TGTGCCAGCAGCTTCCAGGGCTCCTACGAGCAGTACTTC
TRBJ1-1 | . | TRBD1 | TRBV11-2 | CASSWDSHTEAFF | TGTGCCAGCAGCTGGGACAGTCACACTGAAGCTTTCTTT
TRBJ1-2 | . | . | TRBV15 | CATSRAQQGRAAYGYTF | TGTGCCACCAGCAGAGCCCAACAGGGACGGGCTGCCTATGGCTACACCTTC